Presented here are 14 T cell receptor beta chains from one specimen sequenced in a study of T cell repertoires in urothelial bladder cancer. The repertoire was sequenced with immunoSEQ multiplex PCR; TCRdb's copy has only in-frame clones and lacks some. The sample holds some 6,000 clones, about 70% seen once. Specimen: tumor-infiltrating cells from bladder cancer. The receptors originated from a human donor with urothelial carcinoma.

This clone is a singleton in its sample. The chain carries TRBV2 and TRBJ1-1; TRBD1 matches at 8 bases. V trimming: 10 bases; J trimming: 0 bases; junction bases outside the gene matches: 1. Germline assignment: CDR1 SNHLY and CDR2 FYNNEI. The CDR3 has 12 residues. The CDR3 bases are TGTGCCACAGGGGGCCTGAACACTGAAGCTTTCTTT. It specifies CATGGLNTEAFF.

The CDR3, as DNA: TGTGCCAGCAGCCCACCGGACCGGGAAAAACTGTTTTTT. Translated, it gives CASSPPDREKLFF. This chain links TRBV9 with TRBJ1-4, with no clear D. CDR1 and CDR2 (germline): SGDLS, YYNGEE. The CDR3 is 13 residues long. V lost 4 bases and J 8 bases, leaving 12 bases between the germline ends.

V and J are TRBV18 and TRBJ2-5, with D perhaps TRBD1 (5 bases). V lost 3 bases to trimming and J lost 2 bases, with 10 bases between them. The CDR3 is made up of 14 amino acids. Germline assignment: CDR1 KGHSH and CDR2 LQKENI. This chain's CDR3 is CASSPARAQETQYF. The DNA of the CDR3 is TGTGCCAGCTCACCCGCCAGGGCTCAAGAGACCCAGTACTTC. The full variable domain, in which reference TRBV18 and TRBJ2-5 provide the parts outside the CDR3, is NAGVMQNPRHLVRRRGQEARLRCSPMKGHSHVYWYRQLPEEGLKFMVYLQKENIIDESGMPKERFSAEFPKEGPSILRIQQVVRGDSAAYFCASSPARAQETQYFGPGTRLLVL.

The chain combines TRBV5-1 with TRBJ1-1, with a possible D match to TRBD1 (5 bases). Trimming stripped 4 bases from V and 4 bases from J, with 11 bases between. The CDR3 runs to 13 residues. Looked up from germline, CDR1 is SGHRS and CDR2 is YFSETQ. The CDR3 bases are TGCGCCAGCAGCATAGACAGTCGCACTGAAGCTTTCTTT. Protein: CASSIDSRTEAFF.

This clone came up a few times. The chain uses TRBV6-5 and TRBJ2-1, with a tentative D call TRBD2 (5 bases). With 6 bases removed from V and 8 bases from J, the gap between germline ends came to 17 bases. The CDR3 totals 14 residues. Germline V CDR1 and CDR2: MNHEY, SVGAGI. CDR3 loop: CASRKSLGVYEQFF. CDR3 nucleotide sequence: TGTGCCAGCAGGAAGTCACTCGGGGTCTATGAGCAGTTCTTC.

The V and J genes are TRBV7-6 and TRBJ2-3; the D gene is possibly TRBD1 (5 bases). Between the trimmed V and J ends, which lost 0 bases and 3 bases, there was a span of 22 bases. CDR3 length equals 19 residues. Germline V gene lookup returns CDR1 SGHVS and CDR2 FNYEAQ. CDR3 amino acids: CASSLATPKSGNGTDTQYF. CDR3 coding DNA: TGTGCCAGCAGCTTAGCCACGCCTAAATCAGGGAATGGGACAGATACGCAGTATTTT.

This chain joins TRBV4-2 and TRBJ2-1; 7 bases agree with TRBD2. Germline assignment: CDR1 LGHNA and CDR2 YNFKEQ. V lost 4 bases to trimming and J lost 8 bases; unmatched junction nucleotides: 5. This CDR3 comprises 13 residues. The CDR3 region has the DNA TGTGCCAGCAGCCCCGCGGGGGTCGATGAGCAGTTCTTC. Translated: CASSPAGVDEQFF.

Only a few counts were recorded for this clone. The CDR3 loop reads CASSLSGTGSYGYTF. In DNA, the CDR3 is TGTGCCAGCAGCTTAAGCGGGACAGGGAGCTATGGCTACACCTTC. The J gene is TRBJ1-2, the V gene TRBV7-3; 9 positions agree with TRBD1. In germline, CDR1 is SGHTA, CDR2 FQGTGA. V dropped 1 base and J dropped 4; count of bases not matched to a gene: 4. The CDR3 consists of 15 residues.

The chain joins TRBV5-1 to TRBJ2-2; 8 bases fit TRBD2. From germline, CDR1 is SGHRS and CDR2 YFSETQ. Germline trimming cut 0 bases from V and 7 bases from J; bases unmatched to any gene: 17. The CDR3 spans 19 residues. In nucleotides, the CDR3 is TGCGCCAGCAGCTTGGCCTTTAGCGGGGCGTCTAATGGCGGCGGGGAGCTGTTTTTT. Protein sequence: CASSLAFSGASNGGGELFF. Complete variable domain (other parts from reference TRBV5-1 and TRBJ2-2): KAGVTQTPRYLIKTRGQQVTLSCSPISGHRSVSWYQQTPGQGLQFLFEYFSETQRNKGNFPGRFSGRQFSNSRSEMNVSTLELGDSALYLCASSLAFSGASNGGGELFFGEGSRLTVL.

Here the CDR3 DNA reads TGTGCCAGCAGCTTATTAGTCGGCTCGGCCCTCCACTTT. Translated: CASSLLVGSALHF. The V and J genes are TRBV7-8 and TRBJ1-6; D is unresolved. Germline CDR1 reads SGHVS; CDR2 reads FQNEAQ. With 2 bases removed from V and 14 bases from J, the gap between germline ends came to 13 bases. The CDR3 runs to 13 residues.

J is TRBJ2-7 and V is TRBV29-1; D gene ambiguous. Trimming took off 2 bases at V and 2 bases at J, with 7 bases between the two ends. Germline CDR1 and CDR2: SQVTM and ANQGSEA. The CDR3 has 12 amino acids. CDR3: CSVELFPYEQYF. CDR3 DNA sequence: TGCAGCGTTGAATTGTTCCCCTACGAGCAGTACTTC.

The chain couples TRBV7-7 to TRBJ2-3; D remains unclear. With 1 base removed from V and 4 bases from J, the gap between germline ends came to 6 bases. Germline V gene sequence: CDR1 SSHAT, CDR2 FNYEAQ (reference sequence). CDR3 length: 13 amino acids. Here the CDR3 DNA reads TGTGCCAGCAGCTTAGGATTAGCAGATACGCAGTATTTT. It specifies CASSLGLADTQYF.

Regarding this clone: Germline and junction disagree at one end, which may indicate a read error. Other DNA sequences in this sample translate to the same CDR3. The J gene is TRBJ1-1, the V gene TRBV19; no clear D gene. The CDR3 length is 15 residues. CDR1 is LNHDA and CDR2 is SQIVND in the germline V gene (reference sequence). The CDR3 DNA reads TGTGCCAGTAGTAGCTATCGGCAGATGAACACTGAGGCTTTCTTT. The encoded protein is CASSSYRQMNTEAFF.

Turning to this clone: Other DNA sequences in the sample encode the same CDR3. This chain uses TRBV7-9 with TRBJ2-7, with D unresolved. With 4 bases removed from V and 7 bases from J, the gap between germline ends came to 8 bases. CDR1 SEHNR and CDR2 FQNEAQ come from the germline V gene (reference sequence). The CDR3 sequence is 11 residues long. As DNA, the CDR3 is TGTGCCAGCAGCTCCTGGGGTGAGCAGTACTTC. Its protein product is CASSSWGEQYF.